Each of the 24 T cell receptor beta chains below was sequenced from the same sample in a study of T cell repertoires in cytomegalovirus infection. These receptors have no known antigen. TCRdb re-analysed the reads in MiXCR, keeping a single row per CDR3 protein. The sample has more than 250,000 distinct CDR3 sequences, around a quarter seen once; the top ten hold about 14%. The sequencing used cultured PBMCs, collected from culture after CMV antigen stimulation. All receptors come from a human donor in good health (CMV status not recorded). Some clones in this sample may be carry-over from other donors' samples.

CDR3 sequence (DNA): TGTGCCAGCAGCCCCGATAATAGACAGAACTATGGCTACACCTTC. Residues: CASSPDNRQNYGYTF. This chain uses TRBV7-2 with TRBJ1-2; D perhaps matches TRBD1 (5 bases). The CDR3 consists of 15 residues. V was pared by 5 bases and J by 2 bases, with 15 bases between. Per germline, CDR1 SGHTA and CDR2 FQGNSA.

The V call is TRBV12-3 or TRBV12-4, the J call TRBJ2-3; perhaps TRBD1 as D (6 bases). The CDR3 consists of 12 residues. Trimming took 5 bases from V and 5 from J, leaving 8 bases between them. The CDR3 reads CASSTRGDTQYF. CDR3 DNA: TGTGCCAGCAGTACCAGGGGAGATACGCAGTATTTT.

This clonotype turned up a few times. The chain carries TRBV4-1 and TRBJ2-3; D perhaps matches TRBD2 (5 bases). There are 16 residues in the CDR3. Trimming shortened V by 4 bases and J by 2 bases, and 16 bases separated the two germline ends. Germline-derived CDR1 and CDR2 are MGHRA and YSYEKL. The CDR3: CASSLKWTRITDTQYF. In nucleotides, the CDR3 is TGCGCCAGCAGCCTCAAATGGACTCGGATCACAGATACGCAGTATTTT.

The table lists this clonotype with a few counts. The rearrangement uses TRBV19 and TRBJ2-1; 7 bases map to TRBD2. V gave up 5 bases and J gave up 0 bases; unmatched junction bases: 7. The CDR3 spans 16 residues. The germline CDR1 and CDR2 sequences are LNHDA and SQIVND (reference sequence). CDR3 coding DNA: TGTGCCAGTAGTGTGGATGGCGGGAGCTCCTACAATGAGCAGTTCTTC. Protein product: CASSVDGGSSYNEQFF.

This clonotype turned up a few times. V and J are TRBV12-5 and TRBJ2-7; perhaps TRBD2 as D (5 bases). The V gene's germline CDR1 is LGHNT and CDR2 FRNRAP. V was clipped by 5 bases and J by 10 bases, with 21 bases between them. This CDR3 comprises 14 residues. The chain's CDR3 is CASGPLLIYSEQYV. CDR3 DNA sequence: TGTGCTAGTGGTCCCCTGCTTATATATAGCGAACAGTACGTC.

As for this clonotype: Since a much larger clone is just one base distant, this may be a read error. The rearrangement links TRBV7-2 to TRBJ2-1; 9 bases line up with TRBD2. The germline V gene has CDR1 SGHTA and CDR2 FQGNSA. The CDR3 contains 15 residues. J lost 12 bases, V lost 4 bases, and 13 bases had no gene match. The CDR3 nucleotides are TGTGCCAGCAGCTCAGGTAGCGGGAGAAATAAGGGGCAGTTCTTC. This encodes CASSSGSGRNKGQFF.

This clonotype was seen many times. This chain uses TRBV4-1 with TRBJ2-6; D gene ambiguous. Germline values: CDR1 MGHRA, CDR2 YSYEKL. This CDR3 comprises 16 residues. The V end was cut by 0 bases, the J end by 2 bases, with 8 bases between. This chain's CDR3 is CASSQDGSAGANVLTF. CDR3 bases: TGCGCCAGCAGCCAAGATGGAAGCGCTGGGGCCAACGTCCTGACTTTC.

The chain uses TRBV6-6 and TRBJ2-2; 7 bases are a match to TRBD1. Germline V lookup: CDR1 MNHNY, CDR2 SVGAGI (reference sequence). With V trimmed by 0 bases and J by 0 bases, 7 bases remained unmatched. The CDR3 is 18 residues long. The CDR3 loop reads CASSYSGTAVPNTGELFF. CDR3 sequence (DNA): TGTGCCAGCAGTTACTCAGGGACAGCCGTTCCGAACACCGGGGAGCTGTTTTTT.

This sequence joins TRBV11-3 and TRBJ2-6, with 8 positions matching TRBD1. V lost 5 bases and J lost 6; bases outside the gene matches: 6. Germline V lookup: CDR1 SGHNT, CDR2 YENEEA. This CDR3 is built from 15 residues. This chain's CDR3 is CASSIGQGAANVLTF. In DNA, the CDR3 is TGTGCCAGCAGCATAGGACAGGGTGCGGCCAACGTCCTGACTTTC.

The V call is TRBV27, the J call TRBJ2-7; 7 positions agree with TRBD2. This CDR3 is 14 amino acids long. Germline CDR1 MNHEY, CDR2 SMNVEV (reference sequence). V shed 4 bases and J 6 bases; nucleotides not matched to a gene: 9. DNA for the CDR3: TGTGCCAGCAGTTACGACGGGGGGTTAGCCGAGCAGTACTTC. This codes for CASSYDGGLAEQYF.

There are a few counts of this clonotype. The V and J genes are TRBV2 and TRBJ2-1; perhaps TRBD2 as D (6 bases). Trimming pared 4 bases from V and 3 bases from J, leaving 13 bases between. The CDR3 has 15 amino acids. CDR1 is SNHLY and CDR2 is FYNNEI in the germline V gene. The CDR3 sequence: CASSGTTGGYNEQFF. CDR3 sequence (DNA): TGTGCCAGCAGTGGGACAACCGGGGGCTACAATGAGCAGTTCTTC. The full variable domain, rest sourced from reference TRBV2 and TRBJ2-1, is EPEVTQTPSHQVTQMGQEVILRCVPISNHLYFYWYRQILGQKVEFLVSFYNNEISEKSEIFDDQFSVERPDGSNFTLKIRSTKLEDSAMYFCASSGTTGGYNEQFFGPGTRLTVL.

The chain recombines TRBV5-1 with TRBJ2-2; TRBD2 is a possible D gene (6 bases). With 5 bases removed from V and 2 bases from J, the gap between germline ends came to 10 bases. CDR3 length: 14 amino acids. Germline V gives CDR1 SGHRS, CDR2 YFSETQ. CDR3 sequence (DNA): TGCGCCAGCAGGATCGGGACTAACACCGGGGAGCTGTTTTTT. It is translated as CASRIGTNTGELFF.

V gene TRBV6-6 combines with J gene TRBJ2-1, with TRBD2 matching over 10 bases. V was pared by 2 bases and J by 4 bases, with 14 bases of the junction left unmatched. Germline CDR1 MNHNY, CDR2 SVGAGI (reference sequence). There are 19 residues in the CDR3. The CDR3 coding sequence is TGTGCCAGCAGTTACCGGTTCGGAGGTAGCGGGGGGTTATACAATGAGCAGTTCTTC. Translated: CASSYRFGGSGGLYNEQFF.

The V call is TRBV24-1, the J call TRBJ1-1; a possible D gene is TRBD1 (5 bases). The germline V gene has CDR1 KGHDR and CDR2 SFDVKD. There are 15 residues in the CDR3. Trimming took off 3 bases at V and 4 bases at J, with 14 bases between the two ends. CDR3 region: CATSDTRAAATEAFF. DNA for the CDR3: TGTGCCACCAGTGATACCAGGGCGGCGGCCACTGAAGCTTTCTTT.

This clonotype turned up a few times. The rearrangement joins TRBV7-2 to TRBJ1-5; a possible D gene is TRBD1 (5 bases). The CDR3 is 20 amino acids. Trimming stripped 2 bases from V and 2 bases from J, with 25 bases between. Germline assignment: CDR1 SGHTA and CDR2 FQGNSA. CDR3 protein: CASSLYPVSGTIAGNQPQHF. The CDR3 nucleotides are TGTGCCAGCAGCTTATACCCAGTCTCGGGGACGATTGCGGGCAATCAGCCCCAGCATTTT.

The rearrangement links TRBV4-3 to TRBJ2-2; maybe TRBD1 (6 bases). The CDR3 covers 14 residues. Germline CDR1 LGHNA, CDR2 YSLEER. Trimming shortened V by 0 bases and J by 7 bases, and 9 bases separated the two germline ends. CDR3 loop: CASSQDAQGGELFF. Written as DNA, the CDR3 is TGCGCCAGCAGCCAAGATGCACAGGGCGGGGAGCTGTTTTTT.

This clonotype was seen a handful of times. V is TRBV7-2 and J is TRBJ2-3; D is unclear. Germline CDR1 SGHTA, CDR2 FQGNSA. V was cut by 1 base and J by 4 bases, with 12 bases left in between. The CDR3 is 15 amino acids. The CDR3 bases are TGTGCCAGCAGCTTAGTTACACTCCTTGCAGATACGCAGTATTTT. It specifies CASSLVTLLADTQYF. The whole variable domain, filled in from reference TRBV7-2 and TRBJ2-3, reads GAGVSQSPSNKVTEKGKDVELRCDPISGHTALYWYRQSLGQGLEFLIYFQGNSAPDKSGLPSDRFSAERTGGSVSTLTIQRTQQEDSAVYLCASSLVTLLADTQYFGPGTRLTVL.

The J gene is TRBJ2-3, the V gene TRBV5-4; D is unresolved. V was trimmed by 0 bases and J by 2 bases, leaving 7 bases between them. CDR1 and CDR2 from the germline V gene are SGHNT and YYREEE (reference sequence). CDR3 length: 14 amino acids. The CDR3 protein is CASSLANPTDTQYF. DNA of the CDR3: TGTGCCAGCAGCTTGGCTAACCCCACAGATACGCAGTATTTT.

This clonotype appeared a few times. CDR3 protein: CASSFGQASSPEQYF. Written as DNA, the CDR3 is TGTGCCAGCAGTTTTGGACAGGCGTCATCCCCCGAGCAGTACTTC. V is TRBV12-3 or TRBV12-4 and J is TRBJ2-7, with 7 bases identical to TRBD1. After removal of 3 bases from V and 6 bases from J, the junction contained 11 bases not matched to a gene. The CDR3 is 15 residues long.

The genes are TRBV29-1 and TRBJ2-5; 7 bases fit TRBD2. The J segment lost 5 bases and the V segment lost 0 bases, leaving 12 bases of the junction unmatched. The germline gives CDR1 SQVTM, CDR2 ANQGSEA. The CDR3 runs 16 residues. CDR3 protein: CSVEDGREGRWETQYF. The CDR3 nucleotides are TGCAGCGTTGAAGATGGGAGGGAGGGCCGGTGGGAGACCCAGTACTTC. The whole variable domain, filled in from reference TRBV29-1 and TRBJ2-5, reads SAVISQKPSRDICQRGTSLTIQCQVDSQVTMMFWYRQQPGQSLTLIATANQGSEATYESGFVIDKFPISRPNLTFSTLTVSNMSPEDSSIYLCSVEDGREGRWETQYFGPGTRLLVL.

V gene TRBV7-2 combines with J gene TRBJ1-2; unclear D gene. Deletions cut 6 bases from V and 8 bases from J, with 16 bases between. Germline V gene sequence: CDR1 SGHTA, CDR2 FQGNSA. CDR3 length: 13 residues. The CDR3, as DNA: TGTGCCAGCAGTCCTACCCGGGCTATGGGCTACACCTTC. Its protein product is CASSPTRAMGYTF.

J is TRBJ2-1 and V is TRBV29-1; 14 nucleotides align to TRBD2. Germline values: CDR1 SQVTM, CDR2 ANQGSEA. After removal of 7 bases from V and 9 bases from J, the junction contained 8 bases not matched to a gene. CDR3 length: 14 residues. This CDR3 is CSGEGLAGVGEQFF. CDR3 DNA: TGCAGCGGGGAGGGACTAGCGGGAGTGGGTGAGCAGTTCTTC.

CDR3 residues: CASSLDVDTQYF. The CDR3 nucleotides read TGTGCCAGCAGCTTAGATGTTGATACGCAGTATTTT. The rearrangement links TRBV7-8 to TRBJ2-3; no reliable D call. V gave up 1 base and J gave up 6 bases, with 5 bases separating them. Germline CDR1 SGHVS, CDR2 FQNEAQ. This CDR3 is 12 amino acids long.

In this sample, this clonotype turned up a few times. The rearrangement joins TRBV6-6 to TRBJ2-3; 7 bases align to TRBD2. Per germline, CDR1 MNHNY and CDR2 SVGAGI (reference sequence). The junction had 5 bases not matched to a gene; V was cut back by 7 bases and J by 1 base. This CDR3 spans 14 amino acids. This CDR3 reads CASTRGSRTDTQYF. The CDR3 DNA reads TGTGCCAGCACCCGCGGGAGTCGCACAGATACGCAGTATTTT.